These 11 T cell receptor beta chains were sequenced from one sample in a study of blood T cell repertoires in COVID-19. The assay was immunoSEQ multiplex PCR, and TCRdb's table has in-frame clones only and misses some. The data contain 75,000 to 95,000 clones, about 85% of them singletons. Sequenced input: peripheral blood. Every receptor here comes from a man aged 50 or older with acute or convalescent COVID-19.

The rearrangement joins TRBV7-2 to TRBJ2-5; 10 positions match TRBD2. J lost 5 bases, V lost 0 bases, and 6 bases had no gene match. CDR1 and CDR2 from the germline V gene are SGHTA and FQGNSA. The CDR3 runs 16 residues. The CDR3 region is CASSLASSGSWETQYF. For the CDR3, the DNA is TGTGCCAGCAGCTTAGCGTCTAGCGGGAGTTGGGAGACCCAGTACTTC.

The chain couples TRBV6-1 to TRBJ1-3, with 8 bases matching TRBD1. The germline gives CDR1 MNHNS, CDR2 SASEGT. The CDR3 covers 16 residues. Trimming removed 4 bases from V and 4 bases from J; junction bases left unmatched: 9. The CDR3 DNA reads TGTGCCAGCAGTGCCCGACAGGGGCTGTTAGGAAACACCATATATTTT. Translated, it gives CASSARQGLLGNTIYF.

The rearrangement joins TRBV6-4 to TRBJ1-2, with D perhaps matching TRBD1 (5 bases). The V and J ends lost 3 bases and 4 bases respectively, with 12 bases between them. Germline V gene data show CDR1 as MRHNA and CDR2 as SNTAGT. The CDR3 consists of 14 residues. For the CDR3, the DNA is TGTGCCAGCAGTGAATCGGCGGGACCCTATGGCTACACCTTC. It translates to CASSESAGPYGYTF.

The chain recombines TRBV6-1 with TRBJ1-3; D may be TRBD1 (6 bases). Deletions cut 2 bases from V and 0 bases from J, with 17 bases between. CDR1 MNHNS and CDR2 SASEGT come from the germline V gene. There are 18 residues in the CDR3. In DNA, the CDR3 is TGTGCCAGCAGTGAACAGAGGGGGTTGCTAACCTCTGGAAACACCATATATTTT. Its protein product is CASSEQRGLLTSGNTIYF.

The chain is built from TRBV5-1 and TRBJ2-5, with 8 bases matching TRBD2. CDR1 and CDR2 from the germline V gene are SGHRS and YFSETQ. The CDR3 spans 17 residues. Trimming removed 4 bases from V and 5 bases from J; junction bases left unmatched: 16. Here the CDR3 reads CASSPNGAGVGRETQYF. The CDR3 DNA reads as TGCGCCAGCAGCCCGAACGGAGCGGGGGTTGGCAGGGAGACCCAGTACTTC.

This sequence joins TRBV7-2 and TRBJ2-2; TRBD1 matches at 7 bases. The CDR3 is made up of 14 amino acids. CDR1 and CDR2 (germline): SGHTA, FQGNSA. V shed 2 bases, J shed 7 bases, and the junction held 4 bases outside the gene matches. Here the CDR3 reads CASSLRGGGGELFF. CDR3 sequence (DNA): TGTGCCAGCAGCTTAAGAGGGGGCGGCGGGGAGCTGTTTTTT.

V is TRBV7-2 and J is TRBJ1-1; D may be TRBD1 (5 bases). Between the trimmed V and J ends, which lost 1 base and 2 bases, there was a span of 8 bases. CDR3 length equals 14 residues. The germline gives CDR1 SGHTA, CDR2 FQGNSA. The CDR3 loop is CASSLGQINTEAFF. The CDR3 coding sequence is TGTGCCAGCAGCTTAGGACAGATAAACACTGAAGCTTTCTTT.

This clone has just one count. The rearrangement joins TRBV4-3 to TRBJ1-1, with TRBD1 matching over 9 bases. The CDR3 has 17 amino acids. Germline lookup yields CDR1 LGHNA and CDR2 YSLEER. The ends lost 3 bases at V and 5 bases at J; junction bases unmatched: 13. CDR3 sequence: CASSHPTGRTGETEAFF. CDR3 coding DNA: TGCGCCAGCAGCCACCCCACGGGAAGGACAGGGGAGACTGAAGCTTTCTTT.

This clone was observed a single time. The rearrangement uses TRBV7-9 and TRBJ2-7; D is undetermined. Deletions cut 11 bases from V and 0 bases from J, with 17 bases between. CDR3 length: 14 residues. The germline V gene has CDR1 SEHNR and CDR2 FQNEAQ (reference sequence). The CDR3 loop is CASKQLPDSYEQYF. CDR3 nucleotides: TGTGCCTCCAAGCAACTACCTGACTCCTACGAGCAGTACTTC. Supplemented by reference TRBV7-9 and TRBJ2-7, the full variable domain reads DTGVSQNPRHKITKRGQNVTFRCDPISEHNRLYWYRQTLGQGPEFLTYFQNEAQLEKSRLLSDRFSAERPKGSFSTLEIQRTEQGDSAMYLCASKQLPDSYEQYFGPGTRLTVT.

This chain connects TRBV18 to TRBJ1-1, with a tentative D call TRBD1 (5 bases). CDR1 is KGHSH, CDR2 LQKENI, per germline. The CDR3 totals 18 residues. V was shortened by 2 bases and J by 1 base, with 20 bases between the two germline ends. DNA for the CDR3: TGTGCCAGCTCACCAGGTCGCCAGGGAGGGGACGGGAACACTGAAGCTTTCTTT. Protein product: CASSPGRQGGDGNTEAFF.

The chain recombines TRBV9 with TRBJ2-5; TRBD1 might be the D (6 bases). Trimming cost V 7 bases and J 1 base, with 23 bases left between them. CDR1 and CDR2 (germline): SGDLS, YYNGEE. The CDR3 is 17 residues long. As DNA, the CDR3 is TGTGCCAGCTCCCGAGACGTCTCGACAGGTTCCCAAGAGACCCAGTACTTC. It encodes CASSRDVSTGSQETQYF.